The 7 T cell receptor beta chains given below trace back to one sample, sequenced in a study of OX40 agonist ivuxolimab in advanced cancers. Here immunoSEQ multiplex PCR was the method, and the copy in TCRdb shows in-frame clones only, minus some. This sample has about 59,000 clones; 70% to 90% occur once, and the top ten carry approximately 0.8%. Sequencing was performed on CD4+ or CD8+ T cells sorted from blood, taken in a trial of the OX40 agonist ivuxolimab. The receptors were gathered from an adult with an advanced solid tumor such as melanoma, head and neck, liver or kidney cancer.

This sequence joins TRBV5-1 and TRBJ2-1; TRBD2 aligns across 8 bases. V lost 1 base and J lost 8; bases outside the gene matches: 11. Looked up from germline, CDR1 is SGHRS and CDR2 is YFSETQ. The CDR3 length is 16 residues. The CDR3: CASSLPLGRAGDEQFF. The CDR3 bases are TGCGCCAGCAGCTTGCCGCTCGGGAGGGCCGGAGATGAGCAGTTCTTC.

The sample holds one count of this clone. The chain employs TRBV5-8 and TRBJ2-2; TRBD1 matches 7 bases. Trimming at V came to 2 bases and at J to 4 bases, leaving 5 bases not matched to a gene. The germline V gene encodes CDR1 SGHTS and CDR2 YDEGEE. The CDR3 has 15 amino acids. The CDR3: CASSFRDRSTGELFF. CDR3 bases: TGTGCCAGCAGCTTCCGGGACAGAAGCACCGGGGAGCTGTTTTTT. The full variable domain, in which reference TRBV5-8 and TRBJ2-2 provide the parts outside the CDR3, is EAGVTQSPTHLIKTRGQQATLRCSPISGHTSVYWYQQALGLGLQFLLWYDEGEERNRGNFPPRFSGRQFPNYSSELNVNALELEDSALYLCASSFRDRSTGELFFGEGSRLTVL.

This chain joins TRBV25-1 and TRBJ1-6; D gene ambiguous. Trimming took 3 bases from V and 17 from J, leaving 14 bases between them. Germline V gene sequence: CDR1 MGHDK, CDR2 SYGVNS. The CDR3 consists of 12 residues. The CDR3 here is CASSEGKTNFHF. CDR3 bases: TGTGCCAGCAGTGAGGGGAAGACGAATTTCCACTTT. The full variable domain, in which reference TRBV25-1 and TRBJ1-6 provide the parts outside the CDR3, is EADIYQTPRYLVIGTGKKITLECSQTMGHDKMYWYQQDPGMELHLIHYSYGVNSTEKGDLSSESTVSRIRTEHFPLTLESARPSHTSQYLCASSEGKTNFHFGNGTRLTVT.

The V gene is TRBV2, the J gene TRBJ2-5, with 10 bases matching TRBD2. Germline V gene lookup returns CDR1 SNHLY and CDR2 FYNNEI. The CDR3 totals 13 residues. V dropped 6 bases and J dropped 3; count of bases not matched to a gene: 1. The CDR3: CASRGLAKETQYF. The CDR3, as DNA: TGTGCCAGCAGGGGACTAGCGAAAGAGACCCAGTACTTC.

This chain connects TRBV7-3 to TRBJ2-6; tentatively, D is TRBD2 (5 bases). V was pared by 4 bases and J by 0 bases, with 13 bases between. Germline loops: CDR1 SGHTA, CDR2 FQGTGA. This CDR3 is built from 17 residues. The CDR3 DNA is TGTGCCAGCAGCTCCAAACCGAGGGACTCTGGGGCCAACGTCCTGACTTTC. Its translation: CASSSKPRDSGANVLTF.

The chain joins TRBV10-3 to TRBJ1-1, with 7 bases matching TRBD1. The CDR3 has 13 residues. Germline loops: CDR1 ENHRY, CDR2 SYGVKD. Trimming took 5 bases from V and 7 from J; bases not matched to a gene: 7. DNA for the CDR3: TGTGCCATCAGTCGTGACAGGGAATATGAAGCTTTCTTT. This sequence encodes CAISRDREYEAFF.

The chain employs TRBV7-9 and TRBJ2-3; 11 bases agree with TRBD2. Trimming took 1 base from V and 2 from J; bases not matched to a gene: 2. The CDR3 is made up of 16 amino acids. Germline CDR1 SEHNR, CDR2 FQNEAQ (reference sequence). The DNA for the CDR3 is TGTGCCAGCAGCTTAGGACTAGCGGGGTACACAGATACGCAGTATTTT. Translation gives CASSLGLAGYTDTQYF.